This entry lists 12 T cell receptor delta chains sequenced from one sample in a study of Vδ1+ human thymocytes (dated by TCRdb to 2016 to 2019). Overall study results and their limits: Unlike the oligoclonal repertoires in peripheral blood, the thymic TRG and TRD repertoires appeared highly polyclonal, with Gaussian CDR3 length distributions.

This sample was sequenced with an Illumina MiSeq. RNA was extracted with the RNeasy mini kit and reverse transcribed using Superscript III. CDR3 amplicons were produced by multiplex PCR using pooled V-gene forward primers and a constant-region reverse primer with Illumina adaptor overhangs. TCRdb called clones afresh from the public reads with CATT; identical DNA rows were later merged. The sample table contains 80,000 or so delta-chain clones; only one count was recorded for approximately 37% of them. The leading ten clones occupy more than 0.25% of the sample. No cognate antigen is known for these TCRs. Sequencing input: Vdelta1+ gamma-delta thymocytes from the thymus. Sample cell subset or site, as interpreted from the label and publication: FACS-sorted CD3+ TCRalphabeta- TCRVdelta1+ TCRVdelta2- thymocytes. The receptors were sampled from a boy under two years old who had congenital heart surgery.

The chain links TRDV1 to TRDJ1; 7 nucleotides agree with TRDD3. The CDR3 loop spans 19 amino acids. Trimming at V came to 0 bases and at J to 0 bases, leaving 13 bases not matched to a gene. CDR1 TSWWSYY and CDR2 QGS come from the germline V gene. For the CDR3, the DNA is TGTGCTCTTGGGGAACTGATGTTCAGGGGGGGATCGTACACCGATAAACTCATCTTT. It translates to CALGELMFRGGSYTDKLIF.

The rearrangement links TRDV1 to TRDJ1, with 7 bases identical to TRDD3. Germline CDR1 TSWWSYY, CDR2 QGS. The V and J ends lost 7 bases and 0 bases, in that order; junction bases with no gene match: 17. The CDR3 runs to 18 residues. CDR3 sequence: CALENRRLAGGYTDKLIF. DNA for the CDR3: TGTGCTCTTGAGAACCGGCGTTTGGCTGGGGGGTACACCGATAAACTCATCTTT.

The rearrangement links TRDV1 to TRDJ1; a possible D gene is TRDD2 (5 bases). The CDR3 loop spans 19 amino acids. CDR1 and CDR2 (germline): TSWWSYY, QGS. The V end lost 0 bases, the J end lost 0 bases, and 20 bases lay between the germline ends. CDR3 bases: TGTGCTCTTGGGGAACTAAGATCCCTACCAGTACTCTACACCGATAAACTCATCTTT. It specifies CALGELRSLPVLYTDKLIF.

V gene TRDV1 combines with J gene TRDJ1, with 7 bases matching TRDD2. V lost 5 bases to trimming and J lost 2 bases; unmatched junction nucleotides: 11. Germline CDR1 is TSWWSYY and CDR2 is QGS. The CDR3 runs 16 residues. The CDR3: CALGQLPSCSTDKLIF. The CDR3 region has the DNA TGTGCTCTTGGGCAGCTTCCTAGCTGTTCAACCGATAAACTCATCTTT.

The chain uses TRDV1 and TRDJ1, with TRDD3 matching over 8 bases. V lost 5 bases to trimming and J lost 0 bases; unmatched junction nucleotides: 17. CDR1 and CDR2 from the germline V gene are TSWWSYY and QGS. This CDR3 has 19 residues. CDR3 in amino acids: CALGNYTPRLGDYTDKLIF. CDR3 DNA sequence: TGTGCTCTTGGGAACTATACCCCACGTCTGGGGGACTACACCGATAAACTCATCTTT.

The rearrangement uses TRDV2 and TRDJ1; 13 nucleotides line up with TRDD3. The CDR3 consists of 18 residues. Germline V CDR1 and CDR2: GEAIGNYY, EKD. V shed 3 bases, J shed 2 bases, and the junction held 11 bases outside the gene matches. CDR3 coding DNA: TGTGCCTGTGACGGCCAGCTACTGGGGGATACGTCGACCGATAAACTCATCTTT. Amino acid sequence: CACDGQLLGDTSTDKLIF.

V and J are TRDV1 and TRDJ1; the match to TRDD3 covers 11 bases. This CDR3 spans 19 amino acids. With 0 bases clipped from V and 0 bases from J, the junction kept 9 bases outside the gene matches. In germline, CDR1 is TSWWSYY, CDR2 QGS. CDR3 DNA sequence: TGTGCTCTTGGGGAACTGGAGGGGTCACTGGGGGATAACACCGATAAACTCATCTTT. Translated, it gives CALGELEGSLGDNTDKLIF.

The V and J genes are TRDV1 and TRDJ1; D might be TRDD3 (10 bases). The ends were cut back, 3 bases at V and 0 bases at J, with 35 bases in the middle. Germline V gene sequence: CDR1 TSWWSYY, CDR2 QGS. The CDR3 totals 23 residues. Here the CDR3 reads CALGDRSWPSYPLGDPYTDKLIF. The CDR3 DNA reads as TGTGCTCTTGGGGACCGATCCTGGCCTTCCTACCCACTGGGGGATCCGTACACCGATAAACTCATCTTT.

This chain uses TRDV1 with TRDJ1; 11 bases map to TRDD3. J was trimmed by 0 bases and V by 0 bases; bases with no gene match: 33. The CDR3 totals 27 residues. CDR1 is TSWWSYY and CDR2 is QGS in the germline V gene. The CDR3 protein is CALGELKPRAYWGISVRATLYTDKLIF. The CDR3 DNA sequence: TGTGCTCTTGGGGAACTGAAGCCCCGAGCTTACTGGGGGATATCTGTACGGGCTACCTTGTACACCGATAAACTCATCTTT.

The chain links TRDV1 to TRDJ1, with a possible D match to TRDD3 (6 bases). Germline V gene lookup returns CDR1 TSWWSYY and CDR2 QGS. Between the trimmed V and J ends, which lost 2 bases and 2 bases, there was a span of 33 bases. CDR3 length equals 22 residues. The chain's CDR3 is CALGEDLVSAGAIFWRTDKLIF. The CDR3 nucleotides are TGTGCTCTTGGGGAAGACCTAGTTTCGGCTGGGGCCATATTCTGGCGGACCGATAAACTCATCTTT.

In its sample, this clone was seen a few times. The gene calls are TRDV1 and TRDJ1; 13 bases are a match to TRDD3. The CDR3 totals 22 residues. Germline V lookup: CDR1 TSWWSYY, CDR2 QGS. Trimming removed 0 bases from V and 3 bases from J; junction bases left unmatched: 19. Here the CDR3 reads CALGELARGNWGIRGTADKLIF. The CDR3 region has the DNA TGTGCTCTTGGGGAACTAGCCCGGGGGAACTGGGGGATACGTGGGACGGCCGATAAACTCATCTTT.

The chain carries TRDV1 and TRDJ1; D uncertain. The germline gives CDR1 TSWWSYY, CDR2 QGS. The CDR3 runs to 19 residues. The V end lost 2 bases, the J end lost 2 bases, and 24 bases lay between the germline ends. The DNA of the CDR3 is TGTGCTCTTGGGGAAGGCCCCCTCGGTAGTGGGTTGGGTACCGATAAACTCATCTTT. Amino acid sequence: CALGEGPLGSGLGTDKLIF.